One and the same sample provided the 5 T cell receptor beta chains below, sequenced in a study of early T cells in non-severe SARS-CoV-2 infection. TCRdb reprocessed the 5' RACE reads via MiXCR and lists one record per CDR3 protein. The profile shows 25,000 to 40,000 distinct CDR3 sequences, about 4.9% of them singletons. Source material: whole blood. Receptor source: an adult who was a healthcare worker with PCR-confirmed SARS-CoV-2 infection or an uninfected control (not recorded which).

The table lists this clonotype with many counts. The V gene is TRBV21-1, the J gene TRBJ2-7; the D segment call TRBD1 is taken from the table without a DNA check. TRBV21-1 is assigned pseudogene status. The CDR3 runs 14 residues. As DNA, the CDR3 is TGTGCCAGCAGCAAAGCCCGCAGGGTTTGCGAGCAGTACTTC. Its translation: CASSKARRVCEQYF.

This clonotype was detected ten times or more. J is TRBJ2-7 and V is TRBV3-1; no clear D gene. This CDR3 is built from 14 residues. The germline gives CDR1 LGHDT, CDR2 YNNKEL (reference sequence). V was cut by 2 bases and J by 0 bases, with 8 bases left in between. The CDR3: CASSQTPSSYEQYF. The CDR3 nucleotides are TGTGCCAGCAGCCAAACTCCTAGCTCCTACGAGCAGTACTTC.

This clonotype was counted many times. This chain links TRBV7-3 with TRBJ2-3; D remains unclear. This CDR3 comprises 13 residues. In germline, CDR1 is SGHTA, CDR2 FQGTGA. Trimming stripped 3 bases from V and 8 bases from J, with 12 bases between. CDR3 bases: TGTGCCAGCAGCTTCAAACCGGGTGCTACGCAGTATTTT. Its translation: CASSFKPGATQYF.

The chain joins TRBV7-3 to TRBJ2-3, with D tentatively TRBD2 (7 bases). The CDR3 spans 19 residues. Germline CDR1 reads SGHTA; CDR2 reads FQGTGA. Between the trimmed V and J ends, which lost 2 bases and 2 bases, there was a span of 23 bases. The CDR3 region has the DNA TGTGCCAGCAGCTTACCCGGGGGGCGAACGAGGCACATCACAGATACGCAGTATTTT. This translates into CASSLPGGRTRHITDTQYF.

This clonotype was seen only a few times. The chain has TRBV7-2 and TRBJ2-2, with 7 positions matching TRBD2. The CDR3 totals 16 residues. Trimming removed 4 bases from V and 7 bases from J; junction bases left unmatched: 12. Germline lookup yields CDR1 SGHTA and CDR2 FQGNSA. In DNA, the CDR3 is TGTGCCAGCAGCTCGAAGAATTCGGGACTACTCGGGGAGCTGTTTTTT. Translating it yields CASSSKNSGLLGELFF.